What follows is one T cell receptor (beta chain) and its context. Its antigen is not identified. The PCR ran on 60 Vbeta and 13 Jbeta primers. Method: immunoSEQ multiplex PCR; TCRdb's copy keeps in-frame clones and lacks some. The profile covers about 180,000 clones, with 78% appearing a single time and around 3.2% taken by the ten largest. The V and J ends lost 9 bases and 2 bases respectively, with 17 bases between them. Germline CDR1 and CDR2: MDHEN and SYDVKM. This CDR3 is built from 14 residues. The data were obtained in a study of cytomegalovirus exposure and HLA in healthy donors. Study details: Sequencing of about 179 million T cells in an earlier analysis found approximately 120 million unique TCR beta sequences.

General study results and limits: Most of the TCR beta V segments (in an earlier analysis) were productive either about 87% or about 30% of the time. Beyond CMV serostatus, there was no information to go on about immune exposure.

The receptor's source is a woman between 45 and 60 years old in good health and CMV-seropositive. The chain has TRBV28 and TRBJ2-7; D possibly corresponds to TRBD2 (5 bases). The sequencing input was PBMCs. CDR3 sequence: CASLGPLGAYEQYF. CDR3 DNA sequence: TGTGCCAGTCTAGGGCCCCTCGGGGCCTACGAGCAGTACTTC.